This TCR beta chain was observed in a study of blood T cell repertoires in COVID-19. Across the whole study: Two consecutive negative NP/OP PCR tests, clearance, or resolved symptoms defined Cohort 3 recovery. COVID-19 samples, acute and convalescent, were from the United States, Italy and Spain.

Participants were placed into cohorts based on the clinical history they reported. Original handling: Amplification of reference gene primers provided the estimated nucleated cell counts. The protocol was immunoSEQ multiplex PCR, while the TCRdb copy is restricted to in-frame clones and leaves out a portion. Clone size and the V and J calls come from that table; the DNA yielded D and trimming. Among some 300,000 clones listed, about 88% were seen once. Per the germline V gene, CDR1 is MDHEN and CDR2 is SYDVKM. The CDR3 runs 17 residues. V was clipped by 5 bases and J by 0 bases, with 17 bases between them.

J is TRBJ2-1 and V is TRBV28; D ambiguous. Sequencing input: PBMCs or T cells enriched from blood (not recorded which). This clonotype was obtained from a woman aged 60-75 years in a cohort exposed to, infected with or recovered from COVID-19 (not recorded which). CDR3 nucleotides: TGTGCCAGCAGTGGCCGTGAGGTCTTGGGCTCCTACAATGAGCAGTTCTTC. Protein: CASSGREVLGSYNEQFF.